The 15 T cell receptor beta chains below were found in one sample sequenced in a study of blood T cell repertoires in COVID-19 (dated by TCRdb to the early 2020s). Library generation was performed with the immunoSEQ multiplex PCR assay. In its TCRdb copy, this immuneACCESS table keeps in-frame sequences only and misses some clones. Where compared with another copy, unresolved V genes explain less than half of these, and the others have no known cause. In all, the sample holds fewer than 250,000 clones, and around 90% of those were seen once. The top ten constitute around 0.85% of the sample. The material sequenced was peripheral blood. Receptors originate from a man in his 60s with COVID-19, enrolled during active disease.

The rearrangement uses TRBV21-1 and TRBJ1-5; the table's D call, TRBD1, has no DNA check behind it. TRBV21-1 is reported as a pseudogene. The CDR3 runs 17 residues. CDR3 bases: TGTGCCAGTCTTCCCCACACCCAAGACAGAAACAATCAGCCCCAGCATTTT. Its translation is CASLPHTQDRNNQPQHF.

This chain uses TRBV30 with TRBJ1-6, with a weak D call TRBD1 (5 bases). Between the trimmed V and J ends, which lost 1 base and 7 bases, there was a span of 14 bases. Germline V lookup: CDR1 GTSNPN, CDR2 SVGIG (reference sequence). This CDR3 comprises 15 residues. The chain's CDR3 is CAWSAQGHSNSPLHF. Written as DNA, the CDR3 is TGTGCCTGGAGTGCCCAAGGACATTCGAATTCACCCCTCCACTTT.

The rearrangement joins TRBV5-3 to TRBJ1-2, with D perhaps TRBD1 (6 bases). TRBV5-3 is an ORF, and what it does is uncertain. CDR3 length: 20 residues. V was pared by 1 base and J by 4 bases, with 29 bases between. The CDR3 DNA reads TGTGCCAGAAGCTTGACCTATATAGTATATGGACAGCGTCTACTCTATGGCTACACCTTC. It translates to CARSLTYIVYGQRLLYGYTF.

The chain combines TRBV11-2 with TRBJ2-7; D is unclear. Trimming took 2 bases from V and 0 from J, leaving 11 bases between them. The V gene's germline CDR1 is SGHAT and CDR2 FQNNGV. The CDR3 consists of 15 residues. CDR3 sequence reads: CASSLRIRISYEQYF. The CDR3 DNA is TGTGCCAGCAGCTTAAGGATCAGGATCTCCTACGAGCAGTACTTC.

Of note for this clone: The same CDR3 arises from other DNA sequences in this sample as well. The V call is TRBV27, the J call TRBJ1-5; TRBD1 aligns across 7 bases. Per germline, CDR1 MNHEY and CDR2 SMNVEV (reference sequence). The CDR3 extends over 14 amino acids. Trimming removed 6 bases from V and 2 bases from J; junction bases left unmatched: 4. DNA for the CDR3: TGTGCCAGCAGCCTAGACAGGGGCAATCAGCCCCAGCATTTT. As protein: CASSLDRGNQPQHF.

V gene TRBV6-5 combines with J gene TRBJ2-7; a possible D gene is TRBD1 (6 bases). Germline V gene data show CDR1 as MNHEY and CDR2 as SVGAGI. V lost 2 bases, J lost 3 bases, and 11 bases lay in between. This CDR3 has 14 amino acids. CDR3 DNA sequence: TGTGCCAGCAGTTACGTTGCCAGGGGCTACGAGCAGTACTTC. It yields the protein CASSYVARGYEQYF.

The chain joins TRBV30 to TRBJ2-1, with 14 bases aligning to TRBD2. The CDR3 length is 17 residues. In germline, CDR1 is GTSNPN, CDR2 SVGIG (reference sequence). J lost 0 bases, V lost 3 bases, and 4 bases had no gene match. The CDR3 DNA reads TGTGCCTGGAGGGGACTAGCGGGGGCGAGCTCCTACAATGAGCAGTTCTTC. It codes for CAWRGLAGASSYNEQFF.

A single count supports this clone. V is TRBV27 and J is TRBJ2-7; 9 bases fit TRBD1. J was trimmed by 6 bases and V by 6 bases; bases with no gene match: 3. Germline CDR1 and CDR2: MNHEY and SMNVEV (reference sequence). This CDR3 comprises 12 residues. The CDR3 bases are TGTGCCAGCAGACGACAGGGGGGCGAGCAGTACTTC. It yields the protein CASRRQGGEQYF.

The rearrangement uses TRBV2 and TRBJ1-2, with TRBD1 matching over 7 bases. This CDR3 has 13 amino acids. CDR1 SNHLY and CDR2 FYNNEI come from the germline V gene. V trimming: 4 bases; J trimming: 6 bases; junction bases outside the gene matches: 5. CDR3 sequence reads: CASSAEGANGYTF. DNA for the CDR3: TGTGCCAGCAGTGCGGAGGGGGCGAATGGCTACACCTTC.

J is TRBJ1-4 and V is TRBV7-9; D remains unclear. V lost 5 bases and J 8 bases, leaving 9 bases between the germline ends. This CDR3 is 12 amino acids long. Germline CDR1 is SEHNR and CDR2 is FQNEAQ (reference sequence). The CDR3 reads CASSPPREKLFF. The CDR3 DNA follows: TGTGCCAGCAGCCCCCCGCGGGAAAAACTGTTTTTT.

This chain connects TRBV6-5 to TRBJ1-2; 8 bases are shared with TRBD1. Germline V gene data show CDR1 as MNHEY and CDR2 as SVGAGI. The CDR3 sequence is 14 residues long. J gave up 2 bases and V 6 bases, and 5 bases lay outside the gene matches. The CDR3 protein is CASSPDRGNYGYTF. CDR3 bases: TGTGCCAGCAGCCCCGACAGGGGAAACTATGGCTACACCTTC.

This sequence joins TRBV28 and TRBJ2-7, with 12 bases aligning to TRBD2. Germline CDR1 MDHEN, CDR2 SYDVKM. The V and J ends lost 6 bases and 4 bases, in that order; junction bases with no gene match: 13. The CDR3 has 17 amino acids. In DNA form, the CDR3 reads TGTGCCAGCAGGACACCCCGCTCTAGCGGGAGGGGGTACGAGCAGTACTTC. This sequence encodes CASRTPRSSGRGYEQYF.

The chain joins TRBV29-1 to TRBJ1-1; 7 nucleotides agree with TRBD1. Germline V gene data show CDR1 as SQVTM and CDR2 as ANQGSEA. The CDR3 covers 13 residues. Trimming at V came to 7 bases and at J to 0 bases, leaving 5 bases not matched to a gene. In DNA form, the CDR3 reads TGCAGCGCCGTCAGGGGGGTGAACACTGAAGCTTTCTTT. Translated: CSAVRGVNTEAFF.

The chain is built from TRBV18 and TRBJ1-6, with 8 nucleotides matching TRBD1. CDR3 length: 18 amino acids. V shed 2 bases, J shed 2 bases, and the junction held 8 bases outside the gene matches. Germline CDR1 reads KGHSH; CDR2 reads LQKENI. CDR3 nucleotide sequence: TGTGCCAGCTCACCATTCGGACAGGGAAGTACCTATAATTCACCCCTCCACTTT. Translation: CASSPFGQGSTYNSPLHF.

This chain's CDR3 is CASVGPPSTSYEQYF. DNA of the CDR3: TGTGCCAGCGTTGGGCCTCCCAGCACCTCCTACGAGCAGTACTTC. The chain carries TRBV28 and TRBJ2-7; D gene unclear. Germline V CDR1 and CDR2: MDHEN, SYDVKM. This CDR3 is 15 amino acids long. V lost 8 bases to trimming and J lost 0 bases, with 17 bases between them.